This TCR beta chain was observed in a study of blood T cells in healthy people across ages. Study results and limitations: Per million T cells, the diversity of TCR beta decreased roughly linearly as age advanced. A conclusive naive versus antigen-experienced comparison was prevented by the unsorted PBMCs. Long-lived donors had more naive CD4+ cells and higher diversity than aged donors.

This clonotype was found a few times. Its antigen is not known. Next came a second PCR, run for roughly 7 to 12 cycles, which used a sample-barcoded 5' primer along with a J-beta primer mix. Using its own MiXCR run on the 5' RACE reads, TCRdb lists one record per CDR3 protein. The data hold about 680,000 distinct CDR3 sequences, with around 48% observed a single time. The study drew donors from healthy Caucasian individuals in Russia aged roughly 6 to 95. The receptor was isolated from an older woman in good health. Specimen: blood.

For the CDR3, the DNA is TGTGCCAGCAGCCAAGAGAACAGTAACACTGAAGCTTTCTTT. Amino acids: CASSQENSNTEAFF. The V gene is TRBV3-1, the J gene TRBJ1-1; D is unclear. From germline, CDR1 is LGHDT and CDR2 YNNKEL (reference sequence). CDR3 size: 14 residues. V lost 0 bases to trimming and J lost 2 bases, with 7 bases between them.